These 13 T cell receptor beta chains share one sample of origin, sequenced in a study of monozygotic twins with inflammatory bowel disease. TCRdb derives one entry per CDR3 protein from the 5' RACE reads, leaving out DNA. The repertoire table contains about 85,000 distinct CDR3 sequences. Sequencing used blood. These receptors were collected from a human donor with ulcerative colitis or Crohn's disease, or a healthy co-twin of an affected twin (not recorded which).

Frequency places this clonotype as medium-sized. The chain recombines TRBV5-1 with TRBJ2-7; checking the TCRdb D call of TRBD1 is not possible without DNA. This CDR3 is 16 amino acids long. CDR1 is SGHRS and CDR2 is YFSETQ in the germline V gene. This chain's CDR3 is CASSLSTGGADYEQYF.

The chain links TRBV29-1 to TRBJ2-7; TCRdb calls TRBD1, which cannot be checked without DNA. CDR1 SQVTM and CDR2 ANQGSEA come from the germline V gene. The CDR3 consists of 12 residues. This chain's CDR3 is CSVAQGGREQYF.

The V and J genes are TRBV27 and TRBJ1-6; TCRdb calls TRBD1, which cannot be checked without DNA. This CDR3 has 14 residues. Germline CDR1 MNHEY, CDR2 SMNVEV (reference sequence). Here the CDR3 reads CASSRTGPIPPLHF.

The chain employs TRBV7-9 and TRBJ1-2; TCRdb's D call, TRBD1, is unchecked because there is no DNA. CDR1 is SEHNR, CDR2 FQNEAQ, per germline (reference sequence). CDR3 length equals 15 residues. CDR3 loop: CASSLPGTGTYGYTF.

CDR3 sequence reads: CSAKGREGQPQHF. The gene calls are TRBV20-1 and TRBJ1-5. Germline CDR1 reads DFQATT; CDR2 reads SNEGSKA (reference sequence). The CDR3 has 13 residues.

The CDR3 is CASSFFRTKNTGELFF. The chain is built from TRBV27 and TRBJ2-2. Looked up from germline, CDR1 is MNHEY and CDR2 is SMNVEV (reference sequence). This CDR3 is built from 16 residues.

V usage is TRBV5-4 and J usage is TRBJ2-3; the D call from TCRdb, TRBD2, cannot be confirmed without DNA. The germline V gene has CDR1 SGHNT and CDR2 YYREEE (reference sequence). The CDR3 sequence is 17 residues long. The CDR3 region is CANIPASGGSDTDTQYF. The full variable domain, rest sourced from reference TRBV5-4 and TRBJ2-3, is ETGVTQSPTHLIKTRGQQVTLRCSSQSGHNTVSWYQQALGQGPQFIFQYYREEENGRGNFPPRFSGLQFPNYSSELNVNALELDDSALYLCANIPASGGSDTDTQYFGPGTRLTVL.

CDR3 protein: CASMVEGSSYNEQFF. The chain is built from TRBV5-1 and TRBJ2-1; TCRdb calls TRBD2, which cannot be checked without DNA. Germline V gene lookup returns CDR1 SGHRS and CDR2 YFSETQ. The CDR3 consists of 15 residues.

This sequence joins TRBV3-1 and TRBJ2-5; absent DNA, TCRdb's TRBD1 call cannot be checked. This CDR3 is built from 13 residues. In germline, CDR1 is LGHDT, CDR2 YNNKEL (reference sequence). The CDR3: CASSQQGGETQYF.

CDR3 in amino acids: CASSAKGDTQYF. The chain employs TRBV5-1 and TRBJ2-3. This CDR3 is 12 amino acids long. Germline CDR1 is SGHRS and CDR2 is YFSETQ.

The CDR3 sequence: CASSLRIAAYQETQYF. This chain uses TRBV19 with TRBJ2-5; as DNA is missing, the TRBD2 call by TCRdb cannot be tested. CDR1 is LNHDA, CDR2 SQIVND, per germline (reference sequence). The CDR3 is made up of 16 amino acids.

The J gene is TRBJ2-1, the V gene TRBV20-1; TCRdb selects TRBD2, and the lack of DNA leaves this call unchecked. Germline V gene lookup returns CDR1 DFQATT and CDR2 SNEGSKA (reference sequence). This CDR3 comprises 15 residues. The CDR3 sequence: CSAHHSGGAWNEQFF.

The V gene is TRBV20-1, the J gene TRBJ1-5; with no DNA, the TCRdb D assignment of TRBD1 cannot be verified. The CDR3 has 19 residues. Germline V lookup: CDR1 DFQATT, CDR2 SNEGSKA (reference sequence). The CDR3: CSAREPPGQASGSNQPQHF.